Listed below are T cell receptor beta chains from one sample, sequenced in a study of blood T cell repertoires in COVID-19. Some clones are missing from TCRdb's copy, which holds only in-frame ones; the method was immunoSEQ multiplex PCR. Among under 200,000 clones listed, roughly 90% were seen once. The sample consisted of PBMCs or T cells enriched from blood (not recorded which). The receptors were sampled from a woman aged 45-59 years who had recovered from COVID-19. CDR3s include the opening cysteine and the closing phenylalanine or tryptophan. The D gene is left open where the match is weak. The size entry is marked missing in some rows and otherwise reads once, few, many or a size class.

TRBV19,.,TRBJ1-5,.,CASSIGQSVPNQPQHF,TGTGCCAGTAGTATTGGGCAGTCGGTGCCCAATCAGCCCCAGCATTTT
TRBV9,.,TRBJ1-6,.,CASSERASYNSPLHF,TGTGCCAGCAGCGAGAGGGCGTCCTATAATTCACCCCTCCACTTT
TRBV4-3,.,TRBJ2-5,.,CASSQDLAGPPYF,TGCGCCAGCAGCCAAGATCTAGCCGGTCCCCCATACTTC
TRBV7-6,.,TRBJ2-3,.,CASSLGASTDTQYF,TGTGCCAGCAGCTTAGGGGCTAGCACAGATACGCAGTATTTT
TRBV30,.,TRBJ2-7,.,CAWSVRQGYEQYF,TGTGCCTGGAGTGTACGCCAGGGGTACGAGCAGTACTTC
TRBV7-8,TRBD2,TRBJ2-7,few,CASSSLAEKSYEQYF,TGTGCCAGCAGCTCCCTAGCGGAAAAAAGCTACGAGCAGTACTTC
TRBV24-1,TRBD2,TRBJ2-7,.,CATSDPGTSGTYEQYF,TGTGCCACCAGTGATCCCGGGACTAGCGGGACCTACGAGCAGTACTTC
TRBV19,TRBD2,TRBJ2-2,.,CASSIFPLRGRALPGELFF,TGTGCCAGTAGTATTTTCCCACTGCGCGGGAGGGCCCTCCCCGGGGAGCTGTTTTTT
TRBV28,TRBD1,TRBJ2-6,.,CASSRTGSGANVLTF,TGTGCCAGCAGTCGGACAGGCTCTGGGGCCAACGTCCTGACTTTC
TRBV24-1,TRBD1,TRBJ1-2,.,CATSDSAGGIYGYTF,TGTGCCACCAGTGATTCTGCAGGGGGTATCTATGGCTACACCTTC
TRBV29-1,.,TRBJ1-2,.,CSVPGRGLYGYTF,TGCAGCGTCCCCGGACGGGGATTATATGGCTACACCTTC
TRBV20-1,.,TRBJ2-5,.,CSASEWGQGGQETQYF,TGCAGTGCTAGTGAGTGGGGCCAGGGGGGTCAAGAGACCCAGTACTTC
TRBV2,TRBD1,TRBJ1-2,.,CASRLLGQETTDGYTF,TGTGCCAGCAGGCTTCTGGGACAGGAGACGACCGATGGCTACACCTTC
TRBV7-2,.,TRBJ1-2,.,CASSLVIQETYGYTF,TGTGCCAGCAGCTTAGTGATACAGGAAACGTATGGCTACACCTTC
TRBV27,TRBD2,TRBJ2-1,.,CASTAGTSGVNEQFF,TGTGCCAGCACCGCAGGGACTAGCGGGGTCAATGAGCAGTTCTTC
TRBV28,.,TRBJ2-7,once,CASSLLVKAVQRANYEQYF,TGTGCCAGCAGTTTATTAGTAAAGGCCGTTCAGCGGGCGAACTACGAGCAGTACTTC
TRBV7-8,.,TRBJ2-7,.,CASSSGLVSEQYF,TGTGCCAGCAGCTCAGGACTGGTTTCTGAGCAGTACTTC
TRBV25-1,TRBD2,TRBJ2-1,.,CASSFGRLAMDNEQFF,TGTGCCAGCAGTTTCGGGAGGCTGGCGATGGACAATGAGCAGTTCTTC
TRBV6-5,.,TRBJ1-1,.,CASFPGGVMNTEAFF,TGTGCCAGCTTTCCGGGGGGGGTAATGAACACTGAAGCTTTCTTT
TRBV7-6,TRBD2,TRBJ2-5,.,CASSGDSGVGETQYF,TGTGCCAGCAGCGGGGATAGCGGGGTTGGGGAGACCCAGTACTTC
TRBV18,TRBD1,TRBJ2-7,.,CASSPDRGDEQYF,TGTGCCAGCTCCCCGGACAGGGGCGACGAGCAGTACTTC
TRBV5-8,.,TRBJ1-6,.,CASSFGGYNSPLHF,TGTGCCAGCAGCTTCGGAGGGTATAATTCACCCCTCCACTTT
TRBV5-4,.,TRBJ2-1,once,CASKRAGGAGRNEQFF,TGTGCCAGCAAGAGAGCGGGTGGGGCGGGGCGCAATGAGCAGTTCTTC
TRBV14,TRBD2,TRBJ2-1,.,CASSQGLAWRTEQFF,TGTGCCAGCAGCCAAGGACTAGCGTGGCGAACCGAGCAGTTCTTC
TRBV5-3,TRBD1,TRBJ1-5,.,CARSRGQVGSSLNQPQHF,TGTGCCAGAAGCCGCGGACAGGTAGGGTCATCTCTCAATCAGCCCCAGCATTTT
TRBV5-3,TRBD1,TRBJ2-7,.,CARSLTYGTGVNEQYF,TGTGCCAGAAGCCTTACCTATGGGACAGGGGTGAACGAGCAGTACTTC
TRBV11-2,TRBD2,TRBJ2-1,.,CASSSTGLASQFF,TGTGCCAGCAGCTCTACAGGACTAGCGAGTCAGTTCTTC
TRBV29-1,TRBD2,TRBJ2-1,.,CSVRRGGGTYNEQFF,TGCAGCGTCCGAAGGGGCGGGGGGACCTACAATGAGCAGTTCTTC
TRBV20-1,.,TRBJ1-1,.,CSASFSGFMNTEAFF,TGCAGTGCTAGTTTCTCAGGCTTTATGAACACTGAAGCTTTCTTT
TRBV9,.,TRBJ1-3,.,CASSPSGSGNTIYF,TGTGCCAGCAGCCCCTCAGGATCTGGAAACACCATATATTTT
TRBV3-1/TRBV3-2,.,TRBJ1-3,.,CASSQLQGPGNTIYF,TGTGCCAGCAGCCAATTACAGGGTCCTGGAAACACCATATATTTT
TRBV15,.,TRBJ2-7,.,CATSAYRSSYEQYF,TGTGCCACCAGCGCCTACCGGAGCTCCTACGAGCAGTACTTC
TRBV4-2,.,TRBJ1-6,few,CASSPRDSINSPLHF,TGTGCCAGCAGCCCCCGGGACTCCATTAATTCACCCCTCCACTTT
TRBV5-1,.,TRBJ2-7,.,CASSLTSPYEQYF,TGCGCCAGCAGCTTGACTAGCCCATACGAGCAGTACTTC
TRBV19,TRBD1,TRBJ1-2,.,CASSATDGTAARGYTF,TGTGCCAGTAGTGCAACCGACGGGACAGCTGCACGGGGCTACACCTTC
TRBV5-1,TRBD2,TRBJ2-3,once,CASRTSGSADTQYF,TGCGCCAGCAGGACTAGCGGGAGTGCAGATACGCAGTATTTT
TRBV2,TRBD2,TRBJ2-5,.,CASSGLAGDETQYF,TGTGCCAGCAGTGGACTAGCGGGAGATGAGACCCAGTACTTC
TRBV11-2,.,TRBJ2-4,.,CASSLVGGGGTKNIQYF,TGTGCCAGCAGCTTAGTCGGTGGAGGGGGCACCAAAAACATTCAGTACTTC
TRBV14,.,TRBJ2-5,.,CASSQGQQETQYF,TGTGCCAGCAGCCAAGGGCAGCAAGAGACCCAGTACTTC
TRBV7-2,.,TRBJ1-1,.,CASSPGQTEAFF,TGTGCCAGCAGCCCAGGACAGACTGAAGCTTTCTTT
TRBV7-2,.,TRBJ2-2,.,CASSLDYRANTGELFF,TGTGCCAGCAGCTTAGATTACAGGGCGAACACCGGGGAGCTGTTTTTT
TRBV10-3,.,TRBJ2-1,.,CAISGAEGVYNEQFF,TGTGCCATCAGTGGCGCCGAGGGGGTCTACAATGAGCAGTTCTTC
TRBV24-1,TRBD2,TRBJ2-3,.,CATSDPPSGRQYF,TGTGCCACCAGTGACCCCCCTAGCGGGAGGCAGTATTTT
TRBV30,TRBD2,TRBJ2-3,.,CAWTGTSRDTQYF,TGTGCCTGGACCGGGACTAGTCGAGATACGCAGTATTTT
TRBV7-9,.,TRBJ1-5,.,CASSSGTLGQDQPQHF,TGTGCCAGCAGCTCCGGGACTTTAGGTCAAGATCAGCCCCAGCATTTT
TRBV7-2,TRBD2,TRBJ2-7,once,CASSLVRTSGSNGEQYF,TGTGCCAGCAGCTTAGTCCGGACTAGCGGGAGTAACGGCGAGCAGTACTTC
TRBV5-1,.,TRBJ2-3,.,CASSLEGGTDTQYF,TGCGCCAGCAGCTTGGAGGGGGGCACAGATACGCAGTATTTT
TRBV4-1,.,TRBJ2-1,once,CASSQDRGGNEQFF,TGCGCCAGCAGCCAAGATAGAGGCGGCAATGAGCAGTTCTTC
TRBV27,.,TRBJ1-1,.,CASSLSAREIHF,TGTGCCAGCAGTTTAAGCGCACGGGAAATCCATTTT
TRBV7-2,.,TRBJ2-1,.,CASNPRTADNEQFF,TGTGCCAGCAACCCCAGGACAGCGGACAATGAGCAGTTCTTC
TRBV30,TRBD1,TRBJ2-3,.,CAWSVRGTGGLDTQYF,TGTGCCTGGAGTGTACGAGGGACAGGGGGCCTAGATACGCAGTATTTT
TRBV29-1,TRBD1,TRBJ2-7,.,CSVEGQDYEQYF,TGCAGCGTTGAGGGACAGGACTACGAGCAGTACTTC
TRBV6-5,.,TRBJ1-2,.,CASSYYQGRAYGYTF,TGTGCCAGCAGTTACTATCAGGGTAGGGCATATGGCTACACCTTC
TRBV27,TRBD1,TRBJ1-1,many,CASSFRNRGDTEAFF,TGTGCCAGCAGTTTCCGGAACAGGGGAGACACTGAAGCTTTCTTT